The 3 T cell receptor beta chains in this list originate from one sample, sequenced in a study of T cell responses to AZD1222 COVID-19 vaccine. Libraries were prepared by immunoSEQ multiplex PCR; TCRdb keeps only in-frame clonotypes and omits some of them. The table lists about 110,000 clones, 86% of them singletons. The input for sequencing was peripheral blood, taken on day 0 of AZD1222 vaccination. The receptors were gathered from an adult in good health.

The chain has TRBV12-3 or TRBV12-4 and TRBJ2-1, with 8 bases fitting TRBD2. J gave up 7 bases and V 5 bases, and 4 bases lay outside the gene matches. The CDR3 sequence is 13 residues long. CDR3: CASSPSGRNEQFF. The CDR3 DNA sequence: TGTGCCAGCAGTCCTAGCGGGCGGAATGAGCAGTTCTTC.

J is TRBJ2-5 and V is TRBV7-2; TRBD1 matches at 10 bases. V dropped 3 bases and J dropped 5; count of bases not matched to a gene: 3. The CDR3 spans 14 residues. From germline, CDR1 is SGHTA and CDR2 FQGNSA. CDR3 sequence (DNA): TGTGCCAGCAGCTTGACAGGGGGCCAGGAGACCCAGTACTTC. This sequence encodes CASSLTGGQETQYF.

The chain has TRBV7-2 and TRBJ2-5; TRBD2 matches at 15 bases. Germline V gives CDR1 SGHTA, CDR2 FQGNSA. The CDR3 loop spans 15 amino acids. Trimming took 1 base from V and 9 from J; bases not matched to a gene: 3. CDR3: CASSLGTSGGAAQYF. In nucleotides, the CDR3 is TGTGCCAGCAGCTTAGGGACTAGCGGGGGGGCGGCCCAGTACTTC.